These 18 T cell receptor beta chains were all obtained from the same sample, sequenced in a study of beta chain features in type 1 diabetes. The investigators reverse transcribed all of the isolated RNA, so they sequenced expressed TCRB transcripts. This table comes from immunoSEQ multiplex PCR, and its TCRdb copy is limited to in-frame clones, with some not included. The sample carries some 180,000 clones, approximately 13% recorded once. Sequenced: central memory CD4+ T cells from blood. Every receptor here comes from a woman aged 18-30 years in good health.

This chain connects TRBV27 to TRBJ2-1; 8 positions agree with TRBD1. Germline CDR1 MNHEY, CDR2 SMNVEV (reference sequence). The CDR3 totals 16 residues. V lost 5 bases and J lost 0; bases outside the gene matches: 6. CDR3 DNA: TGTGCCAGCAGTCCCCGACAGGGGAGCTCCTACAATGAGCAGTTCTTC. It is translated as CASSPRQGSSYNEQFF.

CDR3 DNA sequence: TGCGCCAGCAGTCAATCAGGGGCGGGAGCTTTAAATGAGCAGTTCTTC. Encoded protein: CASSQSGAGALNEQFF. The chain links TRBV23-1 to TRBJ2-1, with 7 positions matching TRBD2. TRBV23-1 has ORF status, its function being uncertain. This CDR3 contains 16 residues. After removal of 0 bases from V and 7 bases from J, the junction contained 9 bases not matched to a gene.

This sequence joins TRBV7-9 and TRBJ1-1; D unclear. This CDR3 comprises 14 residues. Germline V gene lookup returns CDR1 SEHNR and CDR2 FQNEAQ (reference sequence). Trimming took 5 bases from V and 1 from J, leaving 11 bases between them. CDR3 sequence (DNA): TGTGCCAGCAGCCTAACCCAAAGGAACACTGAAGCTTTCTTT. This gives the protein CASSLTQRNTEAFF.

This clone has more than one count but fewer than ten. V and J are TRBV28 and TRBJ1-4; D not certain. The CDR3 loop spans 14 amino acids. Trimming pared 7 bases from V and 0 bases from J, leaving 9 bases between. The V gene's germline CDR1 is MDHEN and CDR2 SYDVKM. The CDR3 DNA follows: TGTGCCAGCACCATCCCCCCAACTAATGAAAAACTGTTTTTT. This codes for CASTIPPTNEKLFF.

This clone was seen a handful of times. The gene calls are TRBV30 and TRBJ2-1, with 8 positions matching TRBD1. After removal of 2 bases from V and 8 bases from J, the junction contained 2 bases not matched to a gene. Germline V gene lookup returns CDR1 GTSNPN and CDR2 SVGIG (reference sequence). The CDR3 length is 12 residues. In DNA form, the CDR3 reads TGTGCCTGGAGTCAGGGGGCGGATGAGCAGTTCTTC. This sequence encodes CAWSQGADEQFF.

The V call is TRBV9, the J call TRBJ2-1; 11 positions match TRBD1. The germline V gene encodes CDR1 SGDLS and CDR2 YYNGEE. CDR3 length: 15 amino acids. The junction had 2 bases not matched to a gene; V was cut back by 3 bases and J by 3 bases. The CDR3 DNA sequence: TGTGCCAGCAGCGGGGGGACAGGGGGCTACAATGAGCAGTTCTTC. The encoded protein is CASSGGTGGYNEQFF.

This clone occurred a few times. CDR3 DNA: TGTGCCAGCAGCCGGGACACCTATGGCTACACCTTC. It translates to CASSRDTYGYTF. V gene TRBV2 combines with J gene TRBJ1-2, with D possibly matching TRBD1 (6 bases). The V end lost 6 bases, the J end lost 4 bases, and 9 bases lay between the germline ends. Germline values: CDR1 SNHLY, CDR2 FYNNEI. The CDR3 spans 12 residues. Complete variable domain (other parts from reference TRBV2 and TRBJ1-2): EPEVTQTPSHQVTQMGQEVILRCVPISNHLYFYWYRQILGQKVEFLVSFYNNEISEKSEIFDDQFSVERPDGSNFTLKIRSTKLEDSAMYFCASSRDTYGYTFGSGTRLTVV.

CDR3: CASSPTGIGYGYTF. The CDR3 nucleotides are TGTGCCAGCAGTCCAACAGGGATTGGCTATGGCTACACCTTC. The chain combines TRBV11-2 with TRBJ1-2; D may be TRBD1 (6 bases). Trimming stripped 6 bases from V and 4 bases from J, with 15 bases between. CDR1 is SGHAT and CDR2 is FQNNGV in the germline V gene. This CDR3 comprises 14 residues. The entire variable domain, with the rest obtained from reference TRBV11-2 and TRBJ1-2, is as follows: EAGVAQSPRYKIIEKRQSVAFWCNPISGHATLYWYQQILGQGPKLLIQFQNNGVVDDSQLPKDRFSAERLKGVDSTLKIQPAKLEDSAVYLCASSPTGIGYGYTFGSGTRLTVV.

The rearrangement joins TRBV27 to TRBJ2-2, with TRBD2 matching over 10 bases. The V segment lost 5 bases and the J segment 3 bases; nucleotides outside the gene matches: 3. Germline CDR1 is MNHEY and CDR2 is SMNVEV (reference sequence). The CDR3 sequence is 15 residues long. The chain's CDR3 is CASSRLAGDTGELFF. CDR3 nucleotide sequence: TGTGCCAGCAGTCGACTAGCGGGTGACACCGGGGAGCTGTTTTTT.

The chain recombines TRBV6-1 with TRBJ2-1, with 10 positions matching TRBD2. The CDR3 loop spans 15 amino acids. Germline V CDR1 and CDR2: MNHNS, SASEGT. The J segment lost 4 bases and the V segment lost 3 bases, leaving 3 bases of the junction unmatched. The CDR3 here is CASSDSAGGYNEQFF. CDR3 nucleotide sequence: TGTGCCAGCAGTGACTCAGCGGGAGGGTACAATGAGCAGTTCTTC.

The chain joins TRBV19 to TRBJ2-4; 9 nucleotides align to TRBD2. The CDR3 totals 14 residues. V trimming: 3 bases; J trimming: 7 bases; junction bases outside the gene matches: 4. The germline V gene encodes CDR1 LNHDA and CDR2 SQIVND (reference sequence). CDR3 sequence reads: CASSISGSVNIQYF. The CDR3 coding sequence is TGTGCCAGTAGTATTAGCGGGAGTGTCAACATTCAGTACTTC.

CDR3 amino acids: CASSLTRSLNGYTF. The CDR3 DNA follows: TGTGCCAGCAGTTTAACCCGGAGCCTCAATGGCTACACCTTC. J is TRBJ1-2 and V is TRBV28; D is undetermined. The CDR3 spans 14 residues. The germline V and J ends were trimmed by 2 bases and 6 bases, with 13 bases remaining between them. CDR1 MDHEN and CDR2 SYDVKM come from the germline V gene.

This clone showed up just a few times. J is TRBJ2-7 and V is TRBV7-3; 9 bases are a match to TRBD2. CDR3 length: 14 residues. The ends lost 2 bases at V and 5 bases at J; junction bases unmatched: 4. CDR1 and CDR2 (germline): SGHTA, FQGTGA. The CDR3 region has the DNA TGTGCCAGCAGCTTAGATGGACTAGCGAACGAGCAGTACTTC. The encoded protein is CASSLDGLANEQYF.

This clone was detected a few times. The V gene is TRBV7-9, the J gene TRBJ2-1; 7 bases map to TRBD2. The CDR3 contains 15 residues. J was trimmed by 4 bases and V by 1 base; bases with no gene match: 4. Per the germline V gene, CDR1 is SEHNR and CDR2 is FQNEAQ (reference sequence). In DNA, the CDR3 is TGTGCCAGCAGCTTAGGCGGGAGTAGGTACAATGAGCAGTTCTTC. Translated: CASSLGGSRYNEQFF.

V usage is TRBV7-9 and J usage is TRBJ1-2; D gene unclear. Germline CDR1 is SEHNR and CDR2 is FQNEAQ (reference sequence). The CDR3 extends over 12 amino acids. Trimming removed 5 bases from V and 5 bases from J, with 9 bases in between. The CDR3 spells CASSPIEYGYTF. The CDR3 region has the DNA TGTGCCAGCAGCCCTATTGAGTATGGCTACACCTTC.

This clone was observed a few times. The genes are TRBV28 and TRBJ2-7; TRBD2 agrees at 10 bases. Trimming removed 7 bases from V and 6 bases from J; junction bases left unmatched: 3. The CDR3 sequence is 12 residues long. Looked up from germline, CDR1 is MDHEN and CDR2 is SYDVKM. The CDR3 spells CASTRTSGEQYF. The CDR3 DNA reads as TGTGCCAGCACTAGGACTAGCGGCGAGCAGTACTTC.

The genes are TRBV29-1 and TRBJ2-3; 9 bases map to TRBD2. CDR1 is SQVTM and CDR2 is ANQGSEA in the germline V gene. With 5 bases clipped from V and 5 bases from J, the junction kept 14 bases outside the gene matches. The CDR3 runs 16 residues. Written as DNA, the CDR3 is TGCAGCGTTCTCCTCCCAGTAGCGGGAGAGGGAGATACGCAGTATTTT. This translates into CSVLLPVAGEGDTQYF.

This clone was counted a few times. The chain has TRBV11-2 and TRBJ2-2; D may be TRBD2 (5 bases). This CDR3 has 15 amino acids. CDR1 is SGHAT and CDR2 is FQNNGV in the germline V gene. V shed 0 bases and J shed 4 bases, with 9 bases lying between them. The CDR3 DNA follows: TGTGCCAGCAGCTTAGAGTCGGGAACCACCGGGGAGCTGTTTTTT. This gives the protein CASSLESGTTGELFF.